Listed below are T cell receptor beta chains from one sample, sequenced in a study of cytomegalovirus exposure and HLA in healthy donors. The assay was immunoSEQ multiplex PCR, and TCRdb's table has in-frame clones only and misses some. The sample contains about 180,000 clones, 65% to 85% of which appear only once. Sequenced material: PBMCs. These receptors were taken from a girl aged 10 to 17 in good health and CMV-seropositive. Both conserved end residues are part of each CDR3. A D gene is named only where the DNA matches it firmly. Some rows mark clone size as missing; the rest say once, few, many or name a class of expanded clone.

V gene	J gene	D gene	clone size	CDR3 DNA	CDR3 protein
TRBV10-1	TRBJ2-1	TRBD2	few	TGCGCCAGCAGTGCAAAAGCGGGATCCTACAATGAGCAGTTCTTC	CASSAKAGSYNEQFF
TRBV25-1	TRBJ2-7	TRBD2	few	TGTGCCAGCAGTACCCCCGGGGGGGAGCAGTACTTC	CASSTPGGEQYF
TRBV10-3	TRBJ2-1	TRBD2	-	TGTGCCATCAGCGTAGCGGGACATAATGAGCAGTTCTTC	CAISVAGHNEQFF
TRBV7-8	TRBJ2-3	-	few	TGTGCCAGCAGCCCTCTGCGGGAAGGAGGGTTCGGCACAGATACGCAGTATTTT	CASSPLREGGFGTDTQYF
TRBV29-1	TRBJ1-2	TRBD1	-	TGCAGCGTTGTTGATGGGACAGATGGCTACACCTTC	CSVVDGTDGYTF
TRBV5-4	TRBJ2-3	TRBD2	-	TGTGCCAGCAGCTCCGGGGGCGGGAGGGGCACAGATACGCAGTATTTT	CASSSGGGRGTDTQYF
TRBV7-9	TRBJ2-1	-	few	TGTGCCAGCAGACGGGTACACGATGAGCAGTTCTTC	CASRRVHDEQFF
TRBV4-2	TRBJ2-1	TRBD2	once	TGTGCCAGCAGCCCCCGGGGTAGCGGGAGCGCTTCCTACAATGAGCAGTTCTTC	CASSPRGSGSASYNEQFF
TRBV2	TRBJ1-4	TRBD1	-	TGTGCCAGCAGTGAGGGGACAGGGAATGAAAAACTGTTTTTT	CASSEGTGNEKLFF
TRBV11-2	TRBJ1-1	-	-	TGTGCCAGCAGCTTAGACGGGGGGAACACTGAAGCTTTCTTT	CASSLDGGNTEAFF
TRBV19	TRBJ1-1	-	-	TGTGCCAGTAGTATTGCGGTAAACACTGAAGCTTTCTTT	CASSIAVNTEAFF
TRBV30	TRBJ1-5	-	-	TGTGCCTGGAGTCGGTGGGGCCCGAGGTATCAGCCCCAGCATTTT	CAWSRWGPRYQPQHF
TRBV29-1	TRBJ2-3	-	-	TGCAGCGTTGGCTGGGGCACAGATGCGCAGTATTTT	CSVGWGTDAQYF
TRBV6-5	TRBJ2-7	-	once	TGTGCCAGCAGCCAGGGCCCCTACGAGCAGTACTTC	CASSQGPYEQYF
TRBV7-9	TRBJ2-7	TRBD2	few	TGTGCCAGCAGCCCCGGGACTAGCGACTTTATCGACGAGCAGTACTTC	CASSPGTSDFIDEQYF
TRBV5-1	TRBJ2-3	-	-	TGCGCCAGCAGCCACACCCTACCGGGAGGAAGGGGGGGCACAGATACGCAGTATTTT	CASSHTLPGGRGGTDTQYF
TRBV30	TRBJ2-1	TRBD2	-	TGTGCCTGGACCAAGGGACTAGCGGACGAGCAGTTCTTC	CAWTKGLADEQFF
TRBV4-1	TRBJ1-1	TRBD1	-	TGCGCCAGCAGCCAAGTAGCAGGGGGCAACACTGAAGCTTTCTTT	CASSQVAGGNTEAFF
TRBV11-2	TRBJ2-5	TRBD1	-	TGTGCCAGCAGCTTAGAGTCCCCCGGGACAGGGCCGCAAGAGACCCAGTACTTC	CASSLESPGTGPQETQYF
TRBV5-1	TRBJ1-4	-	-	TGCGCCAGCAGCTGGCTCCAGGGAAAAGGGAAGGAAAAACTGTTTTTT	CASSWLQGKGKEKLFF
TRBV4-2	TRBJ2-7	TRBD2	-	TGTGCCAGCAGCCCCCGACTAGCGGGAGGGTACGAGCAGTACTTC	CASSPRLAGGYEQYF
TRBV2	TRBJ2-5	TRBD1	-	TGTGCCAGCATGACGGGACAGGGAAAGACCCAGTACTTC	CASMTGQGKTQYF
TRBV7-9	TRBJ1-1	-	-	TGTGCCAGCAGCAGCCGATGGCTGGGCAGTGTAAACACTGAAGCTTTCTTT	CASSSRWLGSVNTEAFF
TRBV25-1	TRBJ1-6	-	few	TGTGCCAGCAGTCGGCAGGGGATATCACCCCTCCACTTT	CASSRQGISPLHF
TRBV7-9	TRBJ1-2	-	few	TGTGCCAGCAGCTTAGCGAGGGATAACTATGGCTACACCTTC	CASSLARDNYGYTF
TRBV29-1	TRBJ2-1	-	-	TGCAGCGTTGAAGATCCCGGGACACTAGCGAGTGAGCAGTTCTTC	CSVEDPGTLASEQFF
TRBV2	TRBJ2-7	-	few	TGTGCCAGCAGTGTTAGCTTGTTTGGTTCCTACGAGCAGTACTTC	CASSVSLFGSYEQYF